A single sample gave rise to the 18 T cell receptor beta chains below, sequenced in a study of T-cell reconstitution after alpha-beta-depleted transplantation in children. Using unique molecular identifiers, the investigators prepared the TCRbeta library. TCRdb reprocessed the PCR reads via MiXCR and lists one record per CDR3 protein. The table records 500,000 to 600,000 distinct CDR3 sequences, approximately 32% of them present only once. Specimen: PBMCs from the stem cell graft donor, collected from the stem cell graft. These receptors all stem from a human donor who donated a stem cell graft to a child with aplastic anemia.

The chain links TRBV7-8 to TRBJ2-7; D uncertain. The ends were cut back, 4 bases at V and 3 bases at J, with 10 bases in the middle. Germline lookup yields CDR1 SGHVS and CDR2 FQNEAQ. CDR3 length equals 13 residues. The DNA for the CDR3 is TGTGCCAGCAGCTCCCAGTTATTCTACGAGCAGTACTTC. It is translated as CASSSQLFYEQYF.

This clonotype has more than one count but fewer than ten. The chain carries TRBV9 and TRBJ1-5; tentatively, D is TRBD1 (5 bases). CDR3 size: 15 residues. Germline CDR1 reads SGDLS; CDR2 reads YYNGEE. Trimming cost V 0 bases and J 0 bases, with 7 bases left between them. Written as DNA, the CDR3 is TGTGCCAGCAGCGTAGAAGGGGATAGCAATCAGCCCCAGCATTTT. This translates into CASSVEGDSNQPQHF.

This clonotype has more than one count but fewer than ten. CDR3 coding DNA: TGTGCCAGCAGTTTAGCGCTGGGGGTTTTTCGAACAGGGACGAACACTGAAGCTTTCTTT. It encodes CASSLALGVFRTGTNTEAFF. This sequence joins TRBV12-3 or TRBV12-4 and TRBJ1-1; D is possibly TRBD1 (6 bases). Trimming removed 0 bases at V and 1 base at J, with 24 bases between. This CDR3 is 20 amino acids long.

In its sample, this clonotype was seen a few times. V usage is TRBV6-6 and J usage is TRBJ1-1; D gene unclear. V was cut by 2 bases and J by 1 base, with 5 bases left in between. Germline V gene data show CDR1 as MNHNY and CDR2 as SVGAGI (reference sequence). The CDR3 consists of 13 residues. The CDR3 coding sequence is TGTGCCAGCAGTTACCGGACGAACACTGAAGCTTTCTTT. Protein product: CASSYRTNTEAFF.

The CDR3 region is CASSLSAAEAFF. In DNA, the CDR3 is TGTGCCAGCAGTTTATCCGCCGCTGAAGCTTTCTTT. The chain joins TRBV28 to TRBJ1-1; D call uncertain. The V and J ends lost 1 base and 6 bases respectively, with 6 bases between them. The CDR3 loop spans 12 amino acids. Germline assignment: CDR1 MDHEN and CDR2 SYDVKM.

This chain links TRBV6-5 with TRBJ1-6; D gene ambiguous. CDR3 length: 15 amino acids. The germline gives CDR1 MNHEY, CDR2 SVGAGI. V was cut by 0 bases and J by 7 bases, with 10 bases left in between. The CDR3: CASSYSGYLNSPLHF. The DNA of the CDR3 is TGTGCCAGCAGTTACTCTGGGTACTTGAATTCACCCCTCCACTTT.

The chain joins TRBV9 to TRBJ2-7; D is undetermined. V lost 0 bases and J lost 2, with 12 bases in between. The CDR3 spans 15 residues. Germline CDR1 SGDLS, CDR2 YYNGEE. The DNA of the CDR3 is TGTGCCAGCAGCGTAGGGCCAGACGAAACCTACGAGCAGTACTTC. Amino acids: CASSVGPDETYEQYF.

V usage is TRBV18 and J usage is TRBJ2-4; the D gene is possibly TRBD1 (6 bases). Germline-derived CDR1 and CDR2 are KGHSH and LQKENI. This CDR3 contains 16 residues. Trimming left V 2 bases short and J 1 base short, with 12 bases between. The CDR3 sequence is CASSPGQKLAKNIQYF. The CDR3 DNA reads TGTGCCAGCTCACCAGGACAGAAACTCGCCAAAAACATTCAGTACTTC. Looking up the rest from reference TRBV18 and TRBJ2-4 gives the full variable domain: NAGVMQNPRHLVRRRGQEARLRCSPMKGHSHVYWYRQLPEEGLKFMVYLQKENIIDESGMPKERFSAEFPKEGPSILRIQQVVRGDSAAYFCASSPGQKLAKNIQYFGAGTRLSVL.

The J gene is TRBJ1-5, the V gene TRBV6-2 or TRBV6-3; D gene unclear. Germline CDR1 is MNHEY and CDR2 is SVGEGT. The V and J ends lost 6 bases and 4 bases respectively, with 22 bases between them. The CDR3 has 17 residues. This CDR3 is CASSRARTSPVNQPQHF. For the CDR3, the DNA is TGTGCCAGCAGCCGGGCCAGAACCTCTCCCGTGAATCAGCCCCAGCATTTT.

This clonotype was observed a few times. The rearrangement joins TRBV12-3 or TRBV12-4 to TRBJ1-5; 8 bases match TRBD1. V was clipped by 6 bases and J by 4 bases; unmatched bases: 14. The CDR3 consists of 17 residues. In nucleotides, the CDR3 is TGTGCCAGCAGCCGGTCCGCAGGGGGCTTTTCGAATCAGCCCCAGCATTTT. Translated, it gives CASSRSAGGFSNQPQHF.

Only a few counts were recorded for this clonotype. CDR3 in amino acids: CASSFGGTYEQYF. CDR3 bases: TGTGCCAGCAGTTTCGGCGGAACCTACGAGCAGTACTTC. This chain connects TRBV12-3 or TRBV12-4 to TRBJ2-7; D remains unclear. This CDR3 region has 13 residues. The V end lost 3 bases, the J end lost 2 bases, and 8 bases lay between the germline ends.

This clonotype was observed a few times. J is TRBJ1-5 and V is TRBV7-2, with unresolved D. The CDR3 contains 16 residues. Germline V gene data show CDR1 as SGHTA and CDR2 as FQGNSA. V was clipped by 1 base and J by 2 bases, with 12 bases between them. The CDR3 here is CASSLVAAGGNQPQHF. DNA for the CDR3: TGTGCCAGCAGCTTAGTGGCCGCCGGGGGCAATCAGCCCCAGCATTTT.

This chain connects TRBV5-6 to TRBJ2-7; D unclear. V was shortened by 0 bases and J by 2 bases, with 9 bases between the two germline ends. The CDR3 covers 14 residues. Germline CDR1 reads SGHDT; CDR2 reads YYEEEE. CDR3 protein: CASSLAARTYEQYF. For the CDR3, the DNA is TGTGCCAGCAGCTTGGCTGCCAGGACCTACGAGCAGTACTTC.

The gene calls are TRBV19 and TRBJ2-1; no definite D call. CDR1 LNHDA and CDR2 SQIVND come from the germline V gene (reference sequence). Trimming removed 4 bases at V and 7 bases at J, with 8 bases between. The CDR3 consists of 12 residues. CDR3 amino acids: CASSNGVNEQFF. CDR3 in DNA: TGTGCCAGTAGTAATGGGGTTAATGAGCAGTTCTTC.

The CDR3 sequence is CASSVGTSGTYQETQYF. In DNA form, the CDR3 reads TGTGCCAGCAGCGTAGGGACTAGCGGGACGTACCAAGAGACCCAGTACTTC. The J gene is TRBJ2-5, the V gene TRBV9; 12 nucleotides line up with TRBD2. J was trimmed by 0 bases and V by 0 bases; bases with no gene match: 3. Germline loops: CDR1 SGDLS, CDR2 YYNGEE. The CDR3 spans 17 residues.

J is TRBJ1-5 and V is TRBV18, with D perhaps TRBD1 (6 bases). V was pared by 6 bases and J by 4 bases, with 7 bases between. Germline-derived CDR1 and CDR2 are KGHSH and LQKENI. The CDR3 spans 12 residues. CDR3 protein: CASSGQNQPQHF. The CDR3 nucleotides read TGTGCCAGCTCTGGACAGAATCAGCCCCAGCATTTT.

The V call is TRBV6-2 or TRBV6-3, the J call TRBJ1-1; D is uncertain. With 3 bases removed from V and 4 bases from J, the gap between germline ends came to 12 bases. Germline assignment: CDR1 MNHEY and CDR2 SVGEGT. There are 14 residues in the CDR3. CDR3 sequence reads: CASSYGLLTTEAFF. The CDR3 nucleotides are TGTGCCAGCAGTTATGGGCTGTTGACCACTGAAGCTTTCTTT.

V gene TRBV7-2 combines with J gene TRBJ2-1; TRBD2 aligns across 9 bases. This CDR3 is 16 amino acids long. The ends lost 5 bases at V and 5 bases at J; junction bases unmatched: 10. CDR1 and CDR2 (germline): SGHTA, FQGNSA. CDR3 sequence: CASSLNRLAGNNEQFF. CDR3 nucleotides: TGTGCCAGCAGCCTTAATAGGCTAGCGGGAAACAATGAGCAGTTCTTC. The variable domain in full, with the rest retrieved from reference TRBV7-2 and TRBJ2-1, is GAGVSQSPSNKVTEKGKDVELRCDPISGHTALYWYRQSLGQGLEFLIYFQGNSAPDKSGLPSDRFSAERTGGSVSTLTIQRTQQEDSAVYLCASSLNRLAGNNEQFFGPGTRLTVL.